These 28 T cell receptor beta chains were sequenced from one sample in a study of T cell repertoires in cytomegalovirus infection. TCRdb passed the reads through MiXCR, listing each CDR3 protein once. The data contain some 680,000 distinct CDR3 sequences, 35% of them singletons. Specimen: PBMCs. All receptors come from a human donor in good health (CMV status not recorded). Some clones in this sample may be carry-over from other donors' samples.

The chain links TRBV24-1 to TRBJ1-5, with 7 bases matching TRBD1. The trim removed 4 bases at V and 0 bases at J, leaving 8 bases unmatched. CDR3 length equals 17 residues. Germline CDR1 reads KGHDR; CDR2 reads SFDVKD. The DNA for the CDR3 is TGTGCCACCAGTGACTCCGCAGGGGGTGATAGCAATCAGCCCCAGCATTTT. It specifies CATSDSAGGDSNQPQHF.

This chain uses TRBV2 with TRBJ1-2; D call uncertain. There are 11 residues in the CDR3. V was pared by 10 bases and J by 8 bases, with 14 bases between. Germline V gene data show CDR1 as SNHLY and CDR2 as FYNNEI. CDR3 loop: CATPTRTGYTF. For the CDR3, the DNA is TGTGCCACCCCGACAAGGACCGGCTACACCTTC.

This chain uses TRBV5-6 with TRBJ2-3; weak D call: TRBD1 (5 bases). The V gene lost 4 bases and the J gene lost 2 bases, with 20 bases spanning the gap. The CDR3 has 17 amino acids. In germline, CDR1 is SGHDT, CDR2 YYEEEE. As DNA, the CDR3 is TGTGCCAGCAGCCCGGTTTGGGATGGGGCCGTCACAGATACGCAGTATTTT. Protein sequence: CASSPVWDGAVTDTQYF.

V and J are TRBV28 and TRBJ2-1; 14 nucleotides line up with TRBD2. J was trimmed by 8 bases and V by 6 bases; bases with no gene match: 6. Germline V CDR1 and CDR2: MDHEN, SYDVKM. This CDR3 is 15 amino acids long. Here the CDR3 reads CASRSGLAGVDEQFF. CDR3 in DNA: TGTGCCAGCAGATCGGGACTAGCGGGAGTGGATGAGCAGTTCTTC.

The chain combines TRBV25-1 with TRBJ2-7, with 7 bases aligning to TRBD1. The germline V gene encodes CDR1 MGHDK and CDR2 SYGVNS. There are 14 residues in the CDR3. Trimming cost V 6 bases and J 2 bases; bases outside gene matches: 7. CDR3 DNA sequence: TGTGCCAGCAGCGGACAGGCCACCACCTACGAGCAGTACTTC. This encodes CASSGQATTYEQYF.

The chain employs TRBV28 and TRBJ2-1; 12 nucleotides agree with TRBD2. The CDR3 covers 18 residues. Germline loops: CDR1 MDHEN, CDR2 SYDVKM. Germline trimming cut 6 bases from V and 3 bases from J; bases unmatched to any gene: 12. CDR3 region: CASSFGTSGWRGYNEQFF. CDR3 bases: TGTGCCAGCAGCTTCGGGACTAGCGGGTGGAGGGGCTACAATGAGCAGTTCTTC.

CDR3 sequence reads: CASSSSGGEIRSNQPQHF. The CDR3 DNA is TGTGCCAGCAGCTCGTCTGGGGGCGAGATACGGAGCAATCAGCCCCAGCATTTT. The chain has TRBV7-9 and TRBJ1-5, with D possibly TRBD1 on 6 matching bases. There are 18 residues in the CDR3. The germline V gene encodes CDR1 SEHNR and CDR2 FQNEAQ (reference sequence). V lost 4 bases and J 1 base, leaving 20 bases between the germline ends.

The chain employs TRBV12-3 or TRBV12-4 and TRBJ1-5; 7 bases map to TRBD1. The CDR3 spans 15 residues. After removal of 5 bases from V and 4 bases from J, the junction contained 8 bases not matched to a gene. Written as DNA, the CDR3 is TGTGCCAGCAGTAACCGACAGGGAAGAAATCAGCCCCAGCATTTT. It yields the protein CASSNRQGRNQPQHF.

The chain joins TRBV7-2 to TRBJ1-4; D is ambiguous. The CDR3 covers 14 residues. Trimming took off 1 base at V and 4 bases at J, with 7 bases between the two ends. Germline V gives CDR1 SGHTA, CDR2 FQGNSA. CDR3 nucleotides: TGTGCCAGCAGCTTAGAAGGAAGTAATGAAAAACTGTTTTTT. It specifies CASSLEGSNEKLFF.

This chain links TRBV28 with TRBJ2-7; TRBD2 aligns across 8 bases. The CDR3 runs 15 residues. J was trimmed by 0 bases and V by 5 bases; bases with no gene match: 6. Germline assignment: CDR1 MDHEN and CDR2 SYDVKM. DNA for the CDR3: TGTGCCAGCAGTCCCCCGGGGACTAGCTCCTACGAGCAGTACTTC. This gives the protein CASSPPGTSSYEQYF. Supplemented by reference TRBV28 and TRBJ2-7, the full variable domain reads DVKVTQSSRYLVKRTGEKVFLECVQDMDHENMFWYRQDPGLGLRLIYFSYDVKMKEKGDIPEGYSVSREKKERFSLILESASTNQTSMYLCASSPPGTSSYEQYFGPGTRLTVT.

This sequence joins TRBV6-2 or TRBV6-3 and TRBJ1-1; D call uncertain. CDR1 and CDR2 from the germline V gene are MNHEY and SVGEGT. The CDR3 length is 15 residues. Trimming shortened V by 0 bases and J by 1 base, and 9 bases separated the two germline ends. The DNA of the CDR3 is TGTGCCAGCAGTTACTCGAGGCAGCAGAACACTGAAGCTTTCTTT. Amino acid sequence: CASSYSRQQNTEAFF.

The CDR3 region has the DNA TGTGCCAGCAGCTTAGTTAAGCATGTGGATGAAAAACTGTTTTTT. It translates to CASSLVKHVDEKLFF. V is TRBV7-8 and J is TRBJ1-4; D is unresolved. Germline lookup yields CDR1 SGHVS and CDR2 FQNEAQ. The V and J ends lost 1 base and 6 bases respectively, with 12 bases between them. The CDR3 is made up of 15 amino acids.

This clonotype has just a few counts. The chain has TRBV12-3 or TRBV12-4 and TRBJ1-5; TRBD1 is a possible D gene (5 bases). This CDR3 has 16 residues. Trimming removed 3 bases from V and 0 bases from J, with 12 bases in between. The CDR3 here is CASSFYRDYSNQPQHF. The CDR3 coding sequence is TGTGCCAGCAGTTTTTATCGGGACTATAGCAATCAGCCCCAGCATTTT.

With respect to this clonotype: This is likely a read error, given that the CDR3 carries no conserved phenylalanine or tryptophan at its end. V gene TRBV12-3 or TRBV12-4 combines with J gene TRBJ2-5; tentative D call: TRBD2 (7 bases). The CDR3 runs to 14 residues. V was clipped by 3 bases and J by 4 bases, with 12 bases between them. Written as DNA, the CDR3 is TGTGCCAGCAGTTTCAGGGGAGGGGGAGAGACCCAGTACTTA. Translated: CASSFRGGGETQYL.

This CDR3 reads CASSLVLAGEGETQYF. The CDR3 DNA sequence: TGTGCCAGCAGTTTAGTACTAGCGGGAGAGGGTGAGACCCAGTACTTC. The J gene is TRBJ2-5, the V gene TRBV28; 11 nucleotides agree with TRBD2. The CDR3 has 16 amino acids. Looked up from germline, CDR1 is MDHEN and CDR2 is SYDVKM. V gave up 2 bases and J gave up 5 bases; unmatched junction bases: 7.

This clonotype was found a few times. This chain uses TRBV19 with TRBJ2-3; no clear D gene. V was pared by 6 bases and J by 4 bases, with 8 bases between. Germline CDR1 reads LNHDA; CDR2 reads SQIVND (reference sequence). This CDR3 has 12 amino acids. The CDR3, as DNA: TGTGCCAGTAGATCCGAGTCAGATACGCAGTATTTT. Residues: CASRSESDTQYF.

The V call is TRBV11-2, the J call TRBJ1-6, with D perhaps matching TRBD1 (5 bases). Per the germline V gene, CDR1 is SGHAT and CDR2 is FQNNGV. The CDR3 is 15 amino acids. Trimming took 4 bases from V and 13 from J, leaving 20 bases between them. The chain's CDR3 is CASSSGGLHPLPLHF. The CDR3 DNA reads as TGTGCCAGCAGCTCCGGGGGTCTCCATCCCCTCCCCCTCCACTTT.

The table lists this clonotype with a few counts. This chain links TRBV7-8 with TRBJ2-5; TRBD2 might be the D (6 bases). The length of the CDR3 is 16 residues. Per germline, CDR1 SGHVS and CDR2 FQNEAQ. V dropped 4 bases and J dropped 4 bases, with 19 bases sitting between them. The CDR3 nucleotides are TGTGCCAGCAGCTCTCGGGGGACCCAGGGAGGAGAGACCCAGTACTTC. Translated, it gives CASSSRGTQGGETQYF.

The chain's CDR3 is CASSPGQGPGQPQHF. The CDR3, as DNA: TGTGCCAGCAGTCCCGGACAGGGGCCGGGTCAGCCCCAGCATTTT. This chain links TRBV6-6 with TRBJ1-5; the match to TRBD1 covers 9 bases. The ends lost 5 bases at V and 6 bases at J; junction bases unmatched: 8. The CDR3 extends over 15 amino acids. Germline V gene lookup returns CDR1 MNHNY and CDR2 SVGAGI (reference sequence).

The chain links TRBV28 to TRBJ2-7; D remains unclear. Per germline, CDR1 MDHEN and CDR2 SYDVKM. Trimming shortened V by 2 bases and J by 5 bases, and 13 bases separated the two germline ends. The CDR3 runs to 14 residues. The CDR3 reads CASSLLPAGDEQYF. In DNA, the CDR3 is TGTGCCAGCAGTTTACTCCCCGCTGGGGACGAGCAGTACTTC.

This clonotype was counted a few times. CDR3 residues: CASSPLPRSNTGELFF. The CDR3 DNA reads TGTGCCAGCTCTCCTTTACCAAGATCGAACACCGGGGAGCTGTTTTTT. The rearrangement uses TRBV19 and TRBJ2-2; D gene uncertain. Trimming took 9 bases from V and 0 from J, leaving 17 bases between them. The CDR3 runs 16 residues. CDR1 is LNHDA, CDR2 SQIVND, per germline (reference sequence).

The sample holds many counts of this clonotype. This chain uses TRBV6-6 with TRBJ2-7, with 8 bases identical to TRBD2. Trimming cost V 3 bases and J 4 bases; bases outside gene matches: 5. This CDR3 comprises 14 residues. CDR1 and CDR2 (germline): MNHNY, SVGAGI (reference sequence). The CDR3 is CASSYGGGSYEQYF. In nucleotides, the CDR3 is TGTGCCAGCAGTTATGGCGGGGGGAGTTACGAGCAGTACTTC.

This chain joins TRBV19 and TRBJ1-2, with D possibly being TRBD1 (5 bases). Trimming took off 1 base at V and 10 bases at J, with 19 bases between the two ends. The CDR3 spans 15 residues. From germline, CDR1 is LNHDA and CDR2 SQIVND (reference sequence). DNA of the CDR3: TGTGCCAGTAGTATAGCGGCCGGGCAGGGAGTTGTCTACACCTTC. Its translation: CASSIAAGQGVVYTF.

This clonotype occurred a few times. Since no conserved phenylalanine or tryptophan closes the CDR3, a read error is the likely cause. No DNA is shown, since the ends of the CDR3 on it are uncertain; the CDR3 is the one TCRdb lists. J is TRBJ1-1 and V is TRBV7-2; no DNA check was done on the table's D call, TRBD1. Germline V gene lookup returns CDR1 SGHTA and CDR2 FQGNSA. The CDR3 spans 11 amino acids, including both terminal residues. CDR3 amino acids: CASSLVWTRSI.

The rearrangement joins TRBV6-1 to TRBJ1-1; 7 bases agree with TRBD1. With V trimmed by 3 bases and J by 0 bases, 7 bases remained unmatched. This CDR3 region has 16 residues. The germline gives CDR1 MNHNS, CDR2 SASEGT. This CDR3 reads CASSDLRGLLNTEAFF. CDR3 DNA sequence: TGTGCCAGCAGTGATCTTAGGGGGCTTTTGAACACTGAAGCTTTCTTT.

The V gene is TRBV12-3 or TRBV12-4, the J gene TRBJ2-2; 10 positions match TRBD2. The CDR3 sequence is 15 residues long. J gave up 6 bases and V 5 bases, and 6 bases lay outside the gene matches. The CDR3 nucleotides are TGTGCCAGCAGTGCCGGGCTAGCGGGGGCCGGGGAGCTGTTTTTT. It codes for CASSAGLAGAGELFF.

This clonotype was observed a handful of times. The chain recombines TRBV19 with TRBJ2-7, with 7 nucleotides matching TRBD1. The length of the CDR3 is 13 residues. The trim removed 6 bases at V and 2 bases at J, leaving 4 bases unmatched. The germline V gene encodes CDR1 LNHDA and CDR2 SQIVND (reference sequence). CDR3 nucleotides: TGTGCCAGTAGCGACAGGGCTACCTACGAGCAGTACTTC. Its protein is CASSDRATYEQYF.

In the case of this clonotype: A much bigger clone sits one base away, suggesting this may be a read error. V usage is TRBV7-2 and J usage is TRBJ2-3, with D perhaps TRBD2 (5 bases). Germline V CDR1 and CDR2: SGHTA, FQGNSA. The CDR3 is 14 amino acids. The CDR3 spells CDSSLVLATDTQYF. In DNA, the CDR3 is TGTGACAGCAGCTTAGTGCTAGCCACAGATACGCAGTATTTT.